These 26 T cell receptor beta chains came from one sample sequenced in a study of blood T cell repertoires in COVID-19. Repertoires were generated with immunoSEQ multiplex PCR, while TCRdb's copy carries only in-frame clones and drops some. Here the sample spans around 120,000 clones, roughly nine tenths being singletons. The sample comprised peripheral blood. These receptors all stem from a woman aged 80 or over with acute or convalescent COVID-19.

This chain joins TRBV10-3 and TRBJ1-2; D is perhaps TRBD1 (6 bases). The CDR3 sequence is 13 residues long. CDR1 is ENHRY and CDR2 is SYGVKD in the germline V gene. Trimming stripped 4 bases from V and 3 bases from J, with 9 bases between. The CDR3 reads CAISVGGDYGYTF. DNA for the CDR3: TGTGCCATCAGTGTAGGGGGGGACTATGGCTACACCTTC.

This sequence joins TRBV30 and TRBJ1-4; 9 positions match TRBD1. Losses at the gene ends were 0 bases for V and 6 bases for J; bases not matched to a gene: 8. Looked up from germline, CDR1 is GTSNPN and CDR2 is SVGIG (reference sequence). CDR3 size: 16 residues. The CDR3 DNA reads TGTGCCTGGAGTGTTAAAGGGGGACAGGGTCATGAAAAACTGTTTTTT. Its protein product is CAWSVKGGQGHEKLFF.

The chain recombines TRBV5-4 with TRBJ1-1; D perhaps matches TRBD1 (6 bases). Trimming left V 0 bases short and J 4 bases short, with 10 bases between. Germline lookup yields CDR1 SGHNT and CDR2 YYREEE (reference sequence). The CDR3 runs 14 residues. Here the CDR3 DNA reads TGTGCCAGCAGCTTGGAGGGGGTAAGCACTGAAGCTTTCTTT. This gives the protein CASSLEGVSTEAFF.

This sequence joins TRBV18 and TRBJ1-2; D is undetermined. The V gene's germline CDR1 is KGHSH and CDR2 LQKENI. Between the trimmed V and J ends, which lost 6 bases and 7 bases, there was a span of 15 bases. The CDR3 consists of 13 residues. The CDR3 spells CASSPDSAFGYTF. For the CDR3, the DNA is TGTGCCAGCTCGCCGGACTCAGCGTTTGGCTACACCTTC.

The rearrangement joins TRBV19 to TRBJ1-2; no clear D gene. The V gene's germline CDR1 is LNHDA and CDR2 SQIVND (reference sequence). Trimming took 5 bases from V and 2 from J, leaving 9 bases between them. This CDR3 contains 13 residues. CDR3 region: CASSVAENYGYTF. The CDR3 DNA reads TGTGCCAGTAGTGTGGCGGAGAACTATGGCTACACCTTC. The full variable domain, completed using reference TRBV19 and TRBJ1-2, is DGGITQSPKYLFRKEGQNVTLSCEQNLNHDAMYWYRQDPGQGLRLIYYSQIVNDFQKGDIAEGYSVSREKKESFPLTVTSAQKNPTAFYLCASSVAENYGYTFGSGTRLTVV.

CDR3 in amino acids: CAWSPSNRGLGEKLFF. The CDR3 DNA sequence: TGTGCCTGGAGCCCATCAAACAGGGGGCTTGGTGAAAAACTGTTTTTT. The J gene is TRBJ1-4, the V gene TRBV30; 9 bases line up with TRBD1. The junction had 12 bases not matched to a gene; V was cut back by 3 bases and J by 7 bases. CDR3 length equals 16 residues. Germline CDR1 reads GTSNPN; CDR2 reads SVGIG (reference sequence).

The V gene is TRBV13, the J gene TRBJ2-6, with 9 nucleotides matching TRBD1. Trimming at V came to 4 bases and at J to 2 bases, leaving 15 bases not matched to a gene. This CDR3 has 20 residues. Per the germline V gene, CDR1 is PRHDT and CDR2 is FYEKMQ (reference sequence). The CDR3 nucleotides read TGTGCCAGCAGCTCTAGACTGTCGGGACAGGGCTCAACTGGGGCCAACGTCCTGACTTTC. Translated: CASSSRLSGQGSTGANVLTF.

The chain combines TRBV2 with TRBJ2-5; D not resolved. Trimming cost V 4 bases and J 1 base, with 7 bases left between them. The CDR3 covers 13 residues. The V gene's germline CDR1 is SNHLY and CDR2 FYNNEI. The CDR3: CASSGPSQETQYF. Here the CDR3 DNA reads TGTGCCAGCAGTGGGCCTAGCCAAGAGACCCAGTACTTC.

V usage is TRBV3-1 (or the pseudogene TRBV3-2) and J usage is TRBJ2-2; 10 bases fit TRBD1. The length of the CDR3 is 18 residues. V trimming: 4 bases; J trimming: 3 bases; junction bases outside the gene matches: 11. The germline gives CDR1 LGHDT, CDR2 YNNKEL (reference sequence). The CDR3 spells CASSRPRQGASDTGELFF. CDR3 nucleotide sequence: TGTGCCAGCAGCCGACCGCGACAGGGGGCTTCGGACACCGGGGAGCTGTTTTTT.

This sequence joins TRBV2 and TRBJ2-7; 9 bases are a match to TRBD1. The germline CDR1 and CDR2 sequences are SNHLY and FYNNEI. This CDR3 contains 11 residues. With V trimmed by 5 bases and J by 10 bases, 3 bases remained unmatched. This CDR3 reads CASSTGGAQYF. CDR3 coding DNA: TGTGCCAGCAGTACAGGGGGCGCTCAGTACTTC.

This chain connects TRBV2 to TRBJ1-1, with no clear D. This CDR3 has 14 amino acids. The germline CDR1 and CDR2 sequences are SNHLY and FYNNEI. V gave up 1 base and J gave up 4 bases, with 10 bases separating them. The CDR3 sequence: CASSEGPGFTEAFF. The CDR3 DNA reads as TGTGCCAGCAGTGAAGGGCCGGGGTTCACTGAAGCTTTCTTT.

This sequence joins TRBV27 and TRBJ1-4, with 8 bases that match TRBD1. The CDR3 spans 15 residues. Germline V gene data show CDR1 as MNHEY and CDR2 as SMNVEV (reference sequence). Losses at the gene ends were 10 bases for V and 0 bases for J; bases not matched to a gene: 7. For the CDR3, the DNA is TGTGCCACCAGGGGGCGAGGATCAACTAATGAAAAACTGTTTTTT. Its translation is CATRGRGSTNEKLFF. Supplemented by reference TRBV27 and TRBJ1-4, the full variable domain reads EAQVTQNPRYLITVTGKKLTVTCSQNMNHEYMSWYRQDPGLGLRQIYYSMNVEVTDKGDVPEGYKVSRKEKRNFPLILESPSPNQTSLYFCATRGRGSTNEKLFFGSGTQLSVL.

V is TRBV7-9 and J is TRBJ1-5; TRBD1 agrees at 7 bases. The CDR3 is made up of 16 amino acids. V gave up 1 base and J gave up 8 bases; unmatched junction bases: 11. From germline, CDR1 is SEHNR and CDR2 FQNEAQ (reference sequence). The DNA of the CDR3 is TGTGCCAGCAGCTTAGGCACAGGGGCGGTCGTGGAGCCCCAGCATTTT. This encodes CASSLGTGAVVEPQHF.

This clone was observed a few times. The CDR3 nucleotides are TGTGCCAGCAGCCCAGGTAGGGCAGGGGCCTTGGGTGAGCAGTACTTC. Its translation: CASSPGRAGALGEQYF. V usage is TRBV7-2 and J usage is TRBJ2-7, with D possibly being TRBD1 (6 bases). V lost 5 bases and J 7 bases, leaving 24 bases between the germline ends. Germline CDR1 reads SGHTA; CDR2 reads FQGNSA. There are 16 residues in the CDR3.

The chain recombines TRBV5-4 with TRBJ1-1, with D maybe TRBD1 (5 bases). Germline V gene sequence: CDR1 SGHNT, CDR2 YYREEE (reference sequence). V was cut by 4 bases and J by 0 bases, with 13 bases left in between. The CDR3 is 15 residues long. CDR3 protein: CASSADILMNTEAFF. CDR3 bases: TGTGCCAGCAGCGCGGACATACTTATGAACACTGAAGCTTTCTTT.

The CDR3 DNA sequence: TGTGCCAGCAGCCCATTTCCCGGTAGCGGGGGGGCGAACACCGGGGAGCTGTTTTTT. Translating gives CASSPFPGSGGANTGELFF. The chain has TRBV7-3 and TRBJ2-2, with 11 positions matching TRBD2. Germline trimming cut 5 bases from V and 0 bases from J; bases unmatched to any gene: 11. This CDR3 contains 19 residues. From germline, CDR1 is SGHTA and CDR2 FQGTGA.

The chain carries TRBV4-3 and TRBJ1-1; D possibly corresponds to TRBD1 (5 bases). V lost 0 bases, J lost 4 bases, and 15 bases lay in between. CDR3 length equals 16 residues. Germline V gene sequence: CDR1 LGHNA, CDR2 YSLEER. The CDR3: CASSQDRSGMLTEAFF. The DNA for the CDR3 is TGCGCCAGCAGCCAAGATCGATCAGGGATGCTCACTGAAGCTTTCTTT.

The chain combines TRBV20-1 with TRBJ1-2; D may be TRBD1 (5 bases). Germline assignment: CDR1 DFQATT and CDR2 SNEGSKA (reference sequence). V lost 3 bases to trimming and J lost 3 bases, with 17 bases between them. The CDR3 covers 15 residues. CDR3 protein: CSASDPLTGYYGYTF. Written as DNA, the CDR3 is TGCAGTGCTAGTGATCCCCTAACAGGATACTATGGCTACACCTTC.

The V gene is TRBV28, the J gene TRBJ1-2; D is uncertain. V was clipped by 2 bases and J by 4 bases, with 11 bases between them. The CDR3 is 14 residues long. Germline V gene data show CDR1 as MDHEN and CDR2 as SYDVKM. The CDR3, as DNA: TGTGCCAGCAGTTTAAATCCCAACTCCTATGGCTACACCTTC. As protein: CASSLNPNSYGYTF.

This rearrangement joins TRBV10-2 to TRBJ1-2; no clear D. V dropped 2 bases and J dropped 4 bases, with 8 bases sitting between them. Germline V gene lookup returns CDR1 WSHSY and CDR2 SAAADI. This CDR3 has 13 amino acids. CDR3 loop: CASSETGVYGYTF. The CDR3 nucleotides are TGCGCCAGCAGTGAGACGGGTGTCTATGGCTACACCTTC.

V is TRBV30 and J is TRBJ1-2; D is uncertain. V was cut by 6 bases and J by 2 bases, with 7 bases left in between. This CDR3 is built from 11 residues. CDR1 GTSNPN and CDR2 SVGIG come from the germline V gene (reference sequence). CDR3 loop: CACSLNYGYTF. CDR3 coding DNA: TGTGCCTGCTCCCTAAACTATGGCTACACCTTC.

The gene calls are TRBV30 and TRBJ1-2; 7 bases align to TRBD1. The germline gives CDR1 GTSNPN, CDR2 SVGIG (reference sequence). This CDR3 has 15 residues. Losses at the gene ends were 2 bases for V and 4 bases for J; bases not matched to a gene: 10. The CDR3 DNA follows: TGTGCCTGGAGTCCCTTAAGGGGGCGCATCTATGGCTACACCTTC. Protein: CAWSPLRGRIYGYTF.

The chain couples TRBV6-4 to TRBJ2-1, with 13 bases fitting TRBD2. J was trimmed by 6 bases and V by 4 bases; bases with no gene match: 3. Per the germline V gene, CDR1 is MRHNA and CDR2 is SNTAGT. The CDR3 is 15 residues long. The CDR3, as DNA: TGTGCCAGCAGTGGACTAGCGGGGGGCCGCAATGAGCAGTTCTTC. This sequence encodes CASSGLAGGRNEQFF.

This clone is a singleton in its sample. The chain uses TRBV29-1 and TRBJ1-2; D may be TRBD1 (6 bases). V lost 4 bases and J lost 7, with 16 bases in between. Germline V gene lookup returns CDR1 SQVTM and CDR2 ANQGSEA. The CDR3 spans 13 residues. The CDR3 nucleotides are TGCAGCGTTGTCGGTTCAGGGGCTGGTGGCTACACCTTC. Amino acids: CSVVGSGAGGYTF.

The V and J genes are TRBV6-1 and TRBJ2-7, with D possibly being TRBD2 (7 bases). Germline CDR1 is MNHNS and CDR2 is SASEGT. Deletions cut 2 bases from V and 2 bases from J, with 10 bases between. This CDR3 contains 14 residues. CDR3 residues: CASSELGGPYEQYF. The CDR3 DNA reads TGTGCCAGCAGTGAACTGGGGGGGCCCTACGAGCAGTACTTC.

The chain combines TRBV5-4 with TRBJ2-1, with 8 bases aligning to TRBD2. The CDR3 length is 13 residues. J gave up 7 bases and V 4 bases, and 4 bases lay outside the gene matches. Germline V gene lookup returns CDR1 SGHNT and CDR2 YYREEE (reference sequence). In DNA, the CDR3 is TGTGCCAGCAGCCGAGGCGGGGGGAATGAGCAGTTCTTC. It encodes CASSRGGGNEQFF.